A single sample gave rise to the 19 T cell receptor beta chains below, sequenced in a study of blood T cell repertoires in COVID-19. Some clones are missing from TCRdb's copy, which holds only in-frame ones; the method was immunoSEQ multiplex PCR. The table has 200,000 to 300,000 clones, roughly four fifths seen once. The sample consisted of peripheral blood. The origin of the receptors is an elderly woman with acute or convalescent COVID-19.

V usage is TRBV27 and J usage is TRBJ2-7, with a tentative D call TRBD1 (6 bases). CDR3 length: 15 residues. The V gene lost 3 bases and the J gene lost 6 bases, with 18 bases spanning the gap. Germline V gene sequence: CDR1 MNHEY, CDR2 SMNVEV (reference sequence). CDR3 amino acids: CASSLWGQGLGEQYF. CDR3 nucleotides: TGTGCCAGCAGTTTGTGGGGGCAGGGGCTCGGCGAGCAGTACTTC.

V and J are TRBV5-1 and TRBJ2-1, with 10 bases aligning to TRBD2. The trim removed 4 bases at V and 5 bases at J, leaving 18 bases unmatched. The CDR3 is 19 amino acids. Germline V gene data show CDR1 as SGHRS and CDR2 as YFSETQ. CDR3 in amino acids: CASSPFGSGGASGDNEQFF. The CDR3 region has the DNA TGCGCCAGCAGCCCCTTCGGGAGCGGGGGGGCTTCTGGGGACAATGAGCAGTTCTTC.

The chain employs TRBV27 and TRBJ2-1; possible D gene TRBD2, 5 bases. V gave up 5 bases and J gave up 7 bases, with 6 bases separating them. The germline V gene encodes CDR1 MNHEY and CDR2 SMNVEV (reference sequence). The CDR3 is 11 amino acids. The CDR3 bases are TGTGCCAGCAGTAGACTAAATGAGCAGTTCTTC. Protein sequence: CASSRLNEQFF.

This clone was counted a single time. V and J are TRBV7-9 and TRBJ1-1; a weak D match, TRBD1 (5 bases). The germline V gene encodes CDR1 SEHNR and CDR2 FQNEAQ (reference sequence). The CDR3 runs 14 residues. Between the trimmed V and J ends, which lost 5 bases and 4 bases, there was a span of 14 bases. CDR3: CASSPDIGATEAFF. In nucleotides, the CDR3 is TGTGCCAGCAGCCCAGACATTGGGGCCACTGAAGCTTTCTTT. The full variable domain, with the rest looked up from reference TRBV7-9 and TRBJ1-1, is DTGVSQNPRHKITKRGQNVTFRCDPISEHNRLYWYRQTLGQGPEFLTYFQNEAQLEKSRLLSDRFSAERPKGSFSTLEIQRTEQGDSAMYLCASSPDIGATEAFFGQGTRLTVV.

The chain combines TRBV28 with TRBJ1-6, with 9 bases that match TRBD1. The V and J ends lost 7 bases and 6 bases, in that order; junction bases with no gene match: 7. The germline CDR1 and CDR2 sequences are MDHEN and SYDVKM. This CDR3 region has 15 residues. The chain's CDR3 is CASILTGGTNSPLHF. CDR3 nucleotide sequence: TGTGCCAGCATTTTGACAGGGGGAACTAATTCACCCCTCCACTTT.

The chain is built from TRBV5-8 and TRBJ1-1, with D possibly matching TRBD1 (6 bases). The germline V gene encodes CDR1 SGHTS and CDR2 YDEGEE. V lost 1 base and J lost 8, with 21 bases in between. This CDR3 region has 16 residues. This CDR3 reads CASSLSVIRGQREAFF. The CDR3 DNA reads TGTGCCAGCAGCTTGTCTGTGATCAGGGGACAACGCGAAGCTTTCTTT.

The rearrangement links TRBV11-1 to TRBJ2-5; maybe TRBD1 (5 bases). The CDR3 totals 15 residues. Germline CDR1 SGHAT, CDR2 FQDESV (reference sequence). V lost 1 base and J 0 bases, leaving 9 bases between the germline ends. For the CDR3, the DNA is TGTGCCAGCAGCTTAGATGCAGGGCACCAAGAGACCCAGTACTTC. Amino acid sequence: CASSLDAGHQETQYF.

The chain joins TRBV7-9 to TRBJ1-4, with 7 positions matching TRBD1. CDR1 SEHNR and CDR2 FQNEAQ come from the germline V gene (reference sequence). The CDR3 has 15 residues. Germline trimming cut 5 bases from V and 4 bases from J; bases unmatched to any gene: 7. Here the CDR3 reads CASSQGDSFNEKLFF. CDR3 DNA sequence: TGTGCCAGCAGCCAGGGGGACAGCTTTAATGAAAAACTGTTTTTT.

This chain connects TRBV27 to TRBJ2-3; D is perhaps TRBD2 (5 bases). This CDR3 spans 15 amino acids. The V gene's germline CDR1 is MNHEY and CDR2 SMNVEV (reference sequence). Trimming took 5 bases from V and 0 from J, leaving 12 bases between them. CDR3 DNA sequence: TGTGCCAGCAGTCCTCGGGGATCTAGCACAGATACGCAGTATTTT. It specifies CASSPRGSSTDTQYF.

The chain recombines TRBV7-3 with TRBJ2-3, with TRBD2 identical over 10 bases. CDR3 size: 15 residues. V shed 1 base, J shed 4 bases, and the junction held 2 bases outside the gene matches. CDR1 SGHTA and CDR2 FQGTGA come from the germline V gene. The CDR3 protein is CASSLKAGGPDTQYF. The CDR3 DNA is TGTGCCAGCAGCTTAAAAGCGGGGGGGCCAGATACGCAGTATTTT. The whole variable domain, filled in from reference TRBV7-3 and TRBJ2-3, reads GAGVSQTPSNKVTEKGKYVELRCDPISGHTALYWYRQSLGQGPEFLIYFQGTGAADDSGLPNDRFFAVRPEGSVSTLKIQRTERGDSAVYLCASSLKAGGPDTQYFGPGTRLTVL.

The chain uses TRBV6-5 and TRBJ1-1; 9 bases agree with TRBD1. The CDR3 has 15 residues. V was pared by 6 bases and J by 5 bases, with 10 bases of the junction left unmatched. Germline CDR1 MNHEY, CDR2 SVGAGI. The CDR3 loop is CASRPTGGKRTEAFF. In nucleotides, the CDR3 is TGTGCCAGCAGACCGACAGGGGGGAAAAGGACTGAAGCTTTCTTT.

CDR3 coding DNA: TGTGCCAGCAGTACTACCCCTTTAAGACAGGGATCGAGGACCTATGGCTACACCTTC. Protein sequence: CASSTTPLRQGSRTYGYTF. V is TRBV27 and J is TRBJ1-2, with TRBD1 matching 7 bases. The germline gives CDR1 MNHEY, CDR2 SMNVEV (reference sequence). V lost 5 bases and J lost 4; bases outside the gene matches: 22. The CDR3 consists of 19 residues.

V usage is TRBV14 and J usage is TRBJ2-7, with 12 bases lining up with TRBD2. The CDR3 is made up of 13 amino acids. V lost 5 bases to trimming and J lost 10 bases; unmatched junction nucleotides: 6. Germline V CDR1 and CDR2: SGHDN, FVKESK. CDR3 region: CASSLRLAGVQYF. In DNA, the CDR3 is TGTGCCAGCAGCTTACGACTAGCGGGGGTACAGTACTTC.

The chain has TRBV3-1 (or the pseudogene TRBV3-2) and TRBJ2-5; 9 bases map to TRBD2. Germline V gene lookup returns CDR1 LGHDT and CDR2 YNNKEL (reference sequence). The CDR3 covers 15 residues. V lost 5 bases and J lost 0; bases outside the gene matches: 4. CDR3 region: CASSISGGYQETQYF. As DNA, the CDR3 is TGTGCCAGCAGCATAAGCGGGGGGTACCAAGAGACCCAGTACTTC.

The chain carries TRBV19 and TRBJ2-1, with D tentatively TRBD1 (6 bases). V gave up 3 bases and J gave up 0 bases, with 18 bases separating them. This CDR3 has 18 amino acids. The V gene's germline CDR1 is LNHDA and CDR2 SQIVND (reference sequence). Here the CDR3 reads CASSIRGEGPPSYNEQFF. The CDR3 nucleotides are TGTGCCAGTAGTATCAGGGGTGAGGGACCACCCTCCTACAATGAGCAGTTCTTC.

J is TRBJ2-7 and V is TRBV10-3, with D maybe TRBD2 (7 bases). From germline, CDR1 is ENHRY and CDR2 SYGVKD. This CDR3 contains 17 residues. Trimming shortened V by 4 bases and J by 0 bases, and 19 bases separated the two germline ends. The CDR3 DNA reads as TGTGCCATCAGTGCGTTCGACGGGGGGCCGAGCTCCTACGAGCAGTACTTC. Encoded protein: CAISAFDGGPSSYEQYF.

The chain couples TRBV2 to TRBJ1-4, with D perhaps TRBD1 (5 bases). Trimming took 7 bases from V and 5 from J, leaving 17 bases between them. This CDR3 is 15 amino acids long. Germline-derived CDR1 and CDR2 are SNHLY and FYNNEI. The CDR3 bases are TGTGCCAGCAAGCTACTGACAGTGCAAAATGAAAAACTGTTTTTT. Translating it yields CASKLLTVQNEKLFF.

This chain joins TRBV19 and TRBJ2-7, with TRBD2 as a possible D gene (5 bases). Germline CDR1 LNHDA, CDR2 SQIVND (reference sequence). V shed 6 bases and J shed 9 bases, with 24 bases lying between them. The CDR3 runs to 15 residues. In nucleotides, the CDR3 is TGTGCCAGTAGCGGCGCGGGCAGCTTTTCGAGTGGGCAGTACTTC. It specifies CASSGAGSFSSGQYF. Combining the CDR3 with reference TRBV19 and TRBJ2-7 gives the whole variable domain DGGITQSPKYLFRKEGQNVTLSCEQNLNHDAMYWYRQDPGQGLRLIYYSQIVNDFQKGDIAEGYSVSREKKESFPLTVTSAQKNPTAFYLCASSGAGSFSSGQYFGPGTRLTVT.

The chain couples TRBV28 to TRBJ1-6; weak D call: TRBD1 (5 bases). This CDR3 has 14 residues. Trimming removed 3 bases at V and 10 bases at J, with 13 bases between. Germline loops: CDR1 MDHEN, CDR2 SYDVKM. CDR3 nucleotides: TGTGCCAGCAGTTTGGCAGGGTCGGAGTCACCCCTCCACTTT. Translating it yields CASSLAGSESPLHF. Variable domain in full (rest from reference TRBV28 and TRBJ1-6): DVKVTQSSRYLVKRTGEKVFLECVQDMDHENMFWYRQDPGLGLRLIYFSYDVKMKEKGDIPEGYSVSREKKERFSLILESASTNQTSMYLCASSLAGSESPLHFGNGTRLTVT.